The 17 T cell receptor beta chains reported below all come from one sample, sequenced in a study of response to subunit inactivated influenza vaccine (dated by TCRdb to between 2017 and 2018). The library was built by means of RT-PCR. The listed sequencing device is Illumina HiSeq 2500. The public reads were reanalyzed by TCRdb: fastp trimming at Q25, MiXCR alignment, in-frame beta chains only. Each record represents a unique CDR3 protein, reported with the most common genes and DNA among its rows. A total of about 520,000 distinct CDR3 sequences appear in this sample, roughly 25% of them only once. 1.5% to 2% of the sample is taken by the ten largest. The sample here was CD4+ T cells sorted from PBMCs, taken approximately 5 days after vaccination. The receptor set was obtained from a man over 45 who received an inactivated influenza vaccine. Donor details come from another sample of the same person, matched by shared clones.

This clonotype was counted between two and nine times. The chain recombines TRBV10-3 with TRBJ2-5, with TRBD2 matching 9 bases. The CDR3 is 16 amino acids. The ends lost 3 bases at V and 5 bases at J; junction bases unmatched: 10. CDR1 is ENHRY and CDR2 is SYGVKD in the germline V gene. CDR3 in amino acids: CAISDRSGRPSETQYF. CDR3 DNA sequence: TGTGCCATCAGTGACAGGAGCGGGAGGCCCTCGGAGACCCAGTACTTC.

Here the CDR3 reads CASSLGRQGGLAEQYF. For the CDR3, the DNA is TGTGCCAGCAGCTTAGGGAGACAGGGCGGTCTAGCAGAGCAGTACTTC. The rearrangement links TRBV7-2 to TRBJ2-7, with TRBD1 matching 7 bases. V lost 1 base to trimming and J lost 7 bases; unmatched junction nucleotides: 13. Per the germline V gene, CDR1 is SGHTA and CDR2 is FQGNSA. The CDR3 extends over 16 amino acids.

The chain is built from TRBV20-1 and TRBJ2-3; 10 bases line up with TRBD1. With 6 bases clipped from V and 0 bases from J, the junction kept 9 bases outside the gene matches. Germline V CDR1 and CDR2: DFQATT, SNEGSKA (reference sequence). The CDR3 has 16 residues. The CDR3, as DNA: TGCAGTGCAAGACCGGGGGACAGGGGAAGCACAGATACGCAGTATTTT. This translates into CSARPGDRGSTDTQYF.

The V call is TRBV4-3, the J call TRBJ2-3; possible D gene TRBD2, 5 bases. The CDR3 totals 15 residues. Germline V gene lookup returns CDR1 LGHNA and CDR2 YSLEER. Trimming removed 4 bases at V and 1 base at J, with 12 bases between. The CDR3 bases are TGCGCCAGCAGCCCTTTAGCGTATGGCACAGATACGCAGTATTTT. It translates to CASSPLAYGTDTQYF.

V is TRBV5-5 and J is TRBJ1-1; TRBD1 agrees at 11 bases. CDR3 size: 17 residues. Germline CDR1 SGHKS, CDR2 YYEKEE (reference sequence). Trimming removed 6 bases from V and 2 bases from J; junction bases left unmatched: 12. The CDR3 loop is CASTRLSDRGLNTEAFF. The CDR3 nucleotides read TGTGCCAGCACCCGTCTCTCGGACAGGGGGCTAAACACTGAAGCTTTCTTT. Variable domain in full (rest from reference TRBV5-5 and TRBJ1-1): DAGVTQSPTHLIKTRGQQVTLRCSPISGHKSVSWYQQVLGQGPQFIFQYYEKEERGRGNFPDRFSARQFPNYSSELNVNALLLGDSALYLCASTRLSDRGLNTEAFFGQGTRLTVV.

In its sample, this clonotype was seen a few times. This sequence joins TRBV12-3 or TRBV12-4 and TRBJ2-7, with D maybe TRBD2 (6 bases). V was pared by 4 bases and J by 9 bases, with 19 bases between. The CDR3 has 14 amino acids. CDR3 residues: CASSSTSRPMVQYF. CDR3 bases: TGTGCCAGCAGTTCAACTAGCCGCCCCATGGTGCAGTACTTC.

The chain links TRBV12-3 or TRBV12-4 to TRBJ2-5; D is possibly TRBD2 (5 bases). Between the trimmed V and J ends, which lost 6 bases and 4 bases, there was a span of 15 bases. This CDR3 comprises 14 residues. The CDR3 loop reads CASRNHREGETQYF. The CDR3 region has the DNA TGTGCCAGCAGGAACCACAGAGAGGGAGAGACCCAGTACTTC.

As for this clonotype: This may be a read error, as it is one base from a much larger clone. The chain recombines TRBV7-2 with TRBJ2-1; 9 nucleotides match TRBD1. The junction had 9 bases not matched to a gene; V was cut back by 5 bases and J by 7 bases. This CDR3 region has 15 residues. Germline CDR1 is SGHTA and CDR2 is FQGNSA. In DNA, the CDR3 is TGTGCCAGCAGCCCGGGACAGGGCCGGGAAAATGAGCAGTTCTTC. Protein product: CASSPGQGRENEQFF.

This sequence joins TRBV5-1 and TRBJ2-1; D ambiguous. V dropped 2 bases and J dropped 8 bases, with 8 bases sitting between them. Germline values: CDR1 SGHRS, CDR2 YFSETQ. CDR3 length: 12 amino acids. This CDR3 reads CASSLGFDEQFF. For the CDR3, the DNA is TGCGCCAGCAGCTTAGGGTTCGATGAGCAGTTCTTC.

The sample holds many counts of this clonotype. The chain employs TRBV12-3 or TRBV12-4 and TRBJ2-1; TRBD1 might be the D (5 bases). V was pared by 1 base and J by 7 bases, with 8 bases between. CDR3 length: 13 amino acids. CDR3 nucleotide sequence: TGTGCCAGCAGTTTAGACTCAGGGAATGAGCAGTTCTTC. Protein product: CASSLDSGNEQFF.

The chain is built from TRBV7-2 and TRBJ2-1; D is unclear. Germline CDR1 reads SGHTA; CDR2 reads FQGNSA. CDR3 length equals 13 residues. Trimming took off 5 bases at V and 9 bases at J, with 14 bases between the two ends. The CDR3 region is CASSLNLLGEQFF. The CDR3 DNA reads TGTGCCAGCAGCCTCAACTTGTTGGGTGAGCAGTTCTTC.

The rearrangement links TRBV2 to TRBJ2-1; 9 positions match TRBD1. The germline V gene encodes CDR1 SNHLY and CDR2 FYNNEI. With 4 bases clipped from V and 12 bases from J, the junction kept 4 bases outside the gene matches. The length of the CDR3 is 12 residues. The CDR3 coding sequence is TGTGCCAGCAGTGGGGACAGGGTGAGGCAGTTCTTC. Its protein product is CASSGDRVRQFF.

The gene calls are TRBV10-3 and TRBJ1-1; tentative D call: TRBD1 (5 bases). The V end was cut by 8 bases, the J end by 5 bases, with 15 bases between. This CDR3 region has 13 residues. The V gene's germline CDR1 is ENHRY and CDR2 SYGVKD. CDR3 in amino acids: CAIRGSSGTEAFF. The CDR3 DNA reads as TGTGCCATCCGGGGCTCTTCGGGGACTGAAGCTTTCTTT.

V and J are TRBV20-1 and TRBJ2-2, with 7 bases aligning to TRBD2. The CDR3 runs to 16 residues. From germline, CDR1 is DFQATT and CDR2 SNEGSKA (reference sequence). With V trimmed by 5 bases and J by 2 bases, 11 bases remained unmatched. The chain's CDR3 is CSAPHPGLYNTGELFF. In DNA form, the CDR3 reads TGCAGTGCTCCACACCCGGGACTATATAACACCGGGGAGCTGTTTTTT.

V is TRBV11-3 and J is TRBJ2-1; 16 bases line up with TRBD2. V lost 4 bases to trimming and J lost 8 bases; unmatched junction nucleotides: 5. The CDR3 is 16 amino acids. Germline CDR1 and CDR2: SGHNT and YENEEA. The chain's CDR3 is CASSSGLAGGLDEQFF. The CDR3 nucleotides read TGTGCCAGCAGCTCGGGACTAGCGGGGGGGCTCGATGAGCAGTTCTTC.

This clonotype has just a few counts. This chain connects TRBV6-2 or TRBV6-3 to TRBJ2-1; 12 bases are shared with TRBD2. This CDR3 is built from 18 residues. J lost 2 bases, V lost 6 bases, and 11 bases had no gene match. Germline lookup yields CDR1 MNHEY and CDR2 SVGEGT. Here the CDR3 DNA reads TGTGCCAGCAGCCCGAGGAGACTAGCGGGGGCCGCCTACAATGAGCAGTTCTTC. Translating gives CASSPRRLAGAAYNEQFF.

This clonotype was seen a handful of times. The V and J genes are TRBV5-1 and TRBJ2-3; D may be TRBD1 or TRBD2 (6 bases each). Germline CDR1 and CDR2: SGHRS and YFSETQ. This CDR3 has 15 residues. The V end lost 2 bases, the J end lost 2 bases, and 12 bases lay between the germline ends. Written as DNA, the CDR3 is TGCGCCAGCAGCTTAGGGGGGCGAGACACAGATACGCAGTATTTT. Its translation: CASSLGGRDTDTQYF.